Presented here are 11 T cell receptor beta chains from one specimen sequenced in a study of T cell repertoires in cytomegalovirus infection. Their antigen targets remain unknown. From the reads, TCRdb called clonotypes with MiXCR, one entry per CDR3 protein. This table holds about 830,000 distinct CDR3 sequences, 32% found once. The material was cultured CD8+ T cells from PBMCs, obtained from culture after CMV antigen stimulation. The receptors stem from a human donor in good health (CMV status not recorded). Some clones in this sample may be carry-over from other donors' samples.

The genes are TRBV7-2 and TRBJ2-7; 7 bases fit TRBD1. The CDR3 has 15 residues. The germline V gene has CDR1 SGHTA and CDR2 FQGNSA. The V gene end was trimmed by 2 bases and the J gene end by 0 bases; junction bases not matched to a gene: 4. CDR3 nucleotide sequence: TGTGCCAGCAGCTTATGGGACAGCAGCTCCTACGAGCAGTACGTC. This gives the protein CASSLWDSSSYEQYV.

This clonotype occurred a few times. The rearrangement uses TRBV7-9 and TRBJ1-2, with D unresolved. The CDR3 is 10 residues long. CDR1 and CDR2 (germline): SEHNR, FQNEAQ (reference sequence). Trimming shortened V by 5 bases and J by 6 bases, and 4 bases separated the two germline ends. The CDR3 DNA is TGTGCCAGCAGCCGAGATGGCTACACCTTC. Its protein product is CASSRDGYTF. The full variable domain, completed using reference TRBV7-9 and TRBJ1-2, is DTGVSQNPRHKITKRGQNVTFRCDPISEHNRLYWYRQTLGQGPEFLTYFQNEAQLEKSRLLSDRFSAERPKGSFSTLEIQRTEQGDSAMYLCASSRDGYTFGSGTRLTVV.

V usage is TRBV12-3 or TRBV12-4 and J usage is TRBJ2-1, with D perhaps being TRBD1 or TRBD2 (6 bases each). The CDR3 length is 15 residues. Trimming left V 0 bases short and J 10 bases short, with 16 bases between. In DNA, the CDR3 is TGTGCCAGCAGTTTAGCGGGGGGCCTTGTATGGGAGCAGTTCTTC. It is translated as CASSLAGGLVWEQFF.

This clonotype has a count of ten or more. The chain combines TRBV7-9 with TRBJ1-6, with a tentative D call TRBD1 (6 bases). The CDR3 loop spans 17 amino acids. Germline values: CDR1 SEHNR, CDR2 FQNEAQ (reference sequence). V lost 1 base and J lost 0, with 10 bases in between. The CDR3 region is CASSLDRESSYNSPLHF. CDR3 nucleotides: TGTGCCAGCAGCTTAGACAGGGAGAGCTCCTATAATTCACCCCTCCACTTT.

The chain uses TRBV20-1 and TRBJ1-2; the D gene is possibly TRBD1 (5 bases). With 1 base removed from V and 2 bases from J, the gap between germline ends came to 8 bases. This CDR3 spans 13 amino acids. Germline CDR1 and CDR2: DFQATT and SNEGSKA (reference sequence). As DNA, the CDR3 is TGCAGTGCTAGAGTCCAGGGAAACTATGGCTACACCTTC. Its protein product is CSARVQGNYGYTF.

This clonotype has more than one count but fewer than ten. V gene TRBV20-1 combines with J gene TRBJ1-6; D gene ambiguous. Germline CDR1 and CDR2: DFQATT and SNEGSKA (reference sequence). The CDR3 has 18 amino acids. V lost 0 bases and J lost 2, with 17 bases in between. The CDR3 DNA reads as TGCAGTGCTAGAGATCCCCATCTCCCCAGGCCCTATAATTCACCCCTCCACTTT. This gives the protein CSARDPHLPRPYNSPLHF.

The DNA for the CDR3 is TGTGCCAGCTCACCCTTGGGAAACCGCTACGAGCAGTACTTC. Translation gives CASSPLGNRYEQYF. This chain links TRBV18 with TRBJ2-7; D is uncertain. CDR1 and CDR2 from the germline V gene are KGHSH and LQKENI. The CDR3 has 14 residues. Trimming took off 3 bases at V and 3 bases at J, with 12 bases between the two ends.

The rearrangement joins TRBV5-8 to TRBJ2-7; the D gene could be TRBD1 or TRBD2 (5 bases each). The germline V and J ends were trimmed by 4 bases and 0 bases, with 20 bases remaining between them. This CDR3 region has 17 residues. The germline V gene has CDR1 SGHTS and CDR2 YDEGEE. CDR3 protein: CASSVRGAGVTSYEQYF. CDR3 in DNA: TGTGCCAGCAGCGTCCGTGGGGCGGGCGTCACCTCCTACGAGCAGTACTTC.

This clonotype was detected many times. This chain joins TRBV11-2 and TRBJ2-3; D is undetermined. The V gene lost 2 bases and the J gene lost 2 bases, with 14 bases spanning the gap. The V gene's germline CDR1 is SGHAT and CDR2 FQNNGV. The CDR3 runs to 16 residues. CDR3 in amino acids: CASSLQVSFLTDTQYF. CDR3 DNA sequence: TGTGCCAGCAGCTTACAGGTTTCCTTCCTCACAGATACGCAGTATTTT. The full variable domain, rest sourced from reference TRBV11-2 and TRBJ2-3, is EAGVAQSPRYKIIEKRQSVAFWCNPISGHATLYWYQQILGQGPKLLIQFQNNGVVDDSQLPKDRFSAERLKGVDSTLKIQPAKLEDSAVYLCASSLQVSFLTDTQYFGPGTRLTVL.

This clonotype appeared many times. This chain links TRBV7-8 with TRBJ2-2; D uncertain. Germline CDR1 and CDR2: SGHVS and FQNEAQ. V lost 1 base to trimming and J lost 2 bases, with 5 bases between them. The CDR3 is 14 amino acids. CDR3 DNA: TGTGCCAGCAGCTTAGAGCTTAACACCGGGGAGCTGTTTTTT. Translating gives CASSLELNTGELFF.

This clonotype has a count of ten or more. V is TRBV7-2 and J is TRBJ2-3, with 7 bases matching TRBD1. From germline, CDR1 is SGHTA and CDR2 FQGNSA. Trimming cost V 2 bases and J 7 bases; bases outside gene matches: 3. CDR3 length: 13 amino acids. CDR3 loop: CASSLNRGNTQYF. CDR3 bases: TGTGCCAGCAGCTTAAACAGGGGAAATACGCAGTATTTT.